The 13 T cell receptor beta chains presented below share a single source sample, sequenced in a study of siplizumab effects on memory and regulatory T cells. Only in-frame clones appear in the TCRdb table, and some are missing; sequencing was by immunoSEQ multiplex PCR. The table includes approximately 120,000 clones, 90% to 95% detected once. The source material was Tregs sorted from blood. Source of these receptors: a human donor in good health.

V gene TRBV7-2 combines with J gene TRBJ1-6; the match to TRBD1 covers 8 bases. Per the germline V gene, CDR1 is SGHTA and CDR2 is FQGNSA. V was pared by 5 bases and J by 11 bases, with 8 bases of the junction left unmatched. This CDR3 region has 14 residues. CDR3 amino acids: CASSPRTGLAPLHF. CDR3 bases: TGTGCCAGCAGCCCCAGGACAGGGTTGGCACCCCTCCACTTT.

The CDR3 nucleotides read TGCGCCAGCAGCTCACAATCAGATACGCAGTATTTT. Translating gives CASSSQSDTQYF. The chain uses TRBV5-1 and TRBJ2-3; unclear D gene. Germline V lookup: CDR1 SGHRS, CDR2 YFSETQ. V was shortened by 3 bases and J by 4 bases, with 6 bases between the two germline ends. The CDR3 is 12 amino acids.

The chain joins TRBV6-1 to TRBJ1-5; D is perhaps TRBD1 (6 bases). Germline-derived CDR1 and CDR2 are MNHNS and SASEGT. V was trimmed by 7 bases and J by 6 bases, leaving 16 bases between them. CDR3 length: 14 amino acids. CDR3 residues: CASTAGGAGQPQHF. CDR3 nucleotides: TGTGCCAGCACCGCGGGGGGCGCAGGTCAGCCCCAGCATTTT.

The V call is TRBV9, the J call TRBJ1-1, with D unclear. Germline V gene lookup returns CDR1 SGDLS and CDR2 YYNGEE. The CDR3 spans 14 residues. The V and J ends lost 4 bases and 1 base respectively, with 11 bases between them. The CDR3 nucleotides are TGTGCCAGCAGCTTTTTGGGTTCGAACACTGAAGCTTTCTTT. Residues: CASSFLGSNTEAFF.

V gene TRBV5-4 combines with J gene TRBJ1-2; 7 bases align to TRBD1. The CDR3 has 12 amino acids. V shed 4 bases, J shed 8 bases, and the junction held 5 bases outside the gene matches. Germline CDR1 SGHNT, CDR2 YYREEE (reference sequence). DNA of the CDR3: TGTGCCAGCAGCCGAGGGGGCTCGGGCTACACCTTC. As protein: CASSRGGSGYTF.

The gene calls are TRBV19 and TRBJ2-1, with TRBD2 matching 9 bases. This CDR3 contains 13 residues. The V segment lost 9 bases and the J segment 5 bases; nucleotides outside the gene matches: 5. The germline V gene encodes CDR1 LNHDA and CDR2 SQIVND (reference sequence). CDR3 sequence reads: CASSGTSNNEQFF. The CDR3, as DNA: TGTGCCAGCTCCGGGACTAGCAACAATGAGCAGTTCTTC.

The rearrangement uses TRBV19 and TRBJ1-2, with unresolved D. The V gene lost 3 bases and the J gene lost 6 bases, with 11 bases spanning the gap. This CDR3 contains 13 residues. Looked up from germline, CDR1 is LNHDA and CDR2 is SQIVND (reference sequence). The CDR3: CASSIGSTHGYTF. CDR3 DNA sequence: TGTGCCAGTAGTATCGGCAGTACGCATGGCTACACCTTC.

The rearrangement links TRBV5-1 to TRBJ1-1; no clear D. The CDR3 loop spans 15 amino acids. Trimming removed 4 bases from V and 2 bases from J, with 15 bases in between. The V gene's germline CDR1 is SGHRS and CDR2 YFSETQ. CDR3 sequence reads: CASSPDYSRNTEAFF. The CDR3 nucleotides are TGCGCCAGCAGCCCGGATTACAGTCGTAACACTGAAGCTTTCTTT.

This clone has a single count. This sequence joins TRBV7-8 and TRBJ2-1; 11 nucleotides align to TRBD2. Germline trimming cut 2 bases from V and 8 bases from J; bases unmatched to any gene: 14. CDR1 and CDR2 (germline): SGHVS, FQNEAQ. The CDR3 has 18 residues. CDR3 in DNA: TGTGCCAGCAGCTTATCCGGGCATAGCGGGGGGGCCTTTGATGAGCAGTTCTTC. Its protein is CASSLSGHSGGAFDEQFF. Filled out from reference TRBV7-8 and TRBJ2-1, the complete variable domain reads GAGVSQSPRYKVAKRGQDVALRCDPISGHVSLFWYQQALGQGPEFLTYFQNEAQLDKSGLPSDRFFAERPEGSVSTLKIQRTQQEDSAVYLCASSLSGHSGGAFDEQFFGPGTRLTVL.

The rearrangement links TRBV2 to TRBJ1-2; 10 bases fit TRBD1. CDR3 length: 14 residues. V gave up 6 bases and J gave up 8 bases; unmatched junction bases: 9. Germline assignment: CDR1 SNHLY and CDR2 FYNNEI. The CDR3 DNA reads TGTGCCAGCAGAGCGACAGGGGGCTCAGAAGGCTACACCTTC. Translated: CASRATGGSEGYTF. The entire variable domain, with the rest obtained from reference TRBV2 and TRBJ1-2, is as follows: EPEVTQTPSHQVTQMGQEVILRCVPISNHLYFYWYRQILGQKVEFLVSFYNNEISEKSEIFDDQFSVERPDGSNFTLKIRSTKLEDSAMYFCASRATGGSEGYTFGSGTRLTVV.

The rearrangement joins TRBV28 to TRBJ1-2; D not resolved. This CDR3 region has 13 residues. Per the germline V gene, CDR1 is MDHEN and CDR2 is SYDVKM. The V gene lost 3 bases and the J gene lost 6 bases, with 11 bases spanning the gap. Written as DNA, the CDR3 is TGTGCCAGCAGTTTTCTCCAGCGCGATGGCTACACCTTC. Residues: CASSFLQRDGYTF.

The rearrangement joins TRBV5-1 to TRBJ1-3; possible D gene TRBD1, 5 bases. Trimming took off 0 bases at V and 0 bases at J, with 10 bases between the two ends. The CDR3 consists of 16 residues. Germline CDR1 reads SGHRS; CDR2 reads YFSETQ. The CDR3 region has the DNA TGCGCCAGCAGCTTGGGACAGCTGCTCTCTGGAAACACCATATATTTT. This gives the protein CASSLGQLLSGNTIYF.

The chain joins TRBV7-2 to TRBJ2-7; D unresolved. The germline CDR1 and CDR2 sequences are SGHTA and FQGNSA. This CDR3 region has 14 residues. Trimming took off 4 bases at V and 0 bases at J, with 10 bases between the two ends. The CDR3 nucleotides are TGTGCCAGCAGCTCCTCGTTAGTCTCCTACGAGCAGTACTTC. It codes for CASSSSLVSYEQYF.